Sequencing of this T cell receptor beta chain was carried out in a study of cytomegalovirus exposure and HLA in healthy donors. 60 Vbeta and 13 Jbeta primers were used in PCR. Libraries were prepared by immunoSEQ multiplex PCR; TCRdb keeps only in-frame clonotypes and omits some of them. The table for this sample gives around 84,000 clones. Broader study findings: Later work associated roughly 15,000 TCR beta sequences with HLA alleles at 0.05 false discovery rate. Reports described diagnosis of cytomegalovirus status by the classifier as highly specific and sensitive.

As to this clone: Its antigen remains unknown.

The CDR3 length is 13 residues. Germline V gene sequence: CDR1 MNHEY, CDR2 SVGAGI. Trimming removed 6 bases from V and 2 bases from J, with 8 bases in between. The receptor was derived from a man aged 25-40 years in good health and CMV-seronegative. Sequencing was done on a sample of PBMCs. The rearrangement uses TRBV6-5 and TRBJ1-5; possibly TRBD1 for D (5 bases). The CDR3 sequence: CASRLRGNQPQHF. The CDR3 DNA sequence: TGTGCCAGCAGGCTCAGGGGCAATCAGCCCCAGCATTTT.